This TCR beta chain comes out of a study of STAT5B mutations in CD4+ large granular lymphocyte leukemia. This clone was recorded once. The table came from immunoSEQ multiplex PCR; TCRdb's copy has only in-frame clones and leaves some out. The table includes around 25,000 clones, 55% to 75% detected once. V shed 4 bases and J 0 bases; nucleotides not matched to a gene: 0. The germline gives CDR1 SGHDN, CDR2 FVKESK. The CDR3 has 15 amino acids. The rearrangement links TRBV14 to TRBJ2-2; 9 bases line up with TRBD1. The clonotype was recovered from a human donor in good health. The sequenced material came from CD4+ T cells from blood buffy coats. DNA for the CDR3: TGTGCCAGCAGCCGGGACAGGGCGAACACCGGGGAGCTGTTTTTT. This sequence encodes CASSRDRANTGELFF.